Sequencing of this TCR beta chain was carried out in a study of neurological immune-mediated disorders. V was cut by 10 bases and J by 2 bases, with 12 bases left in between. This CDR3 spans 14 amino acids. The germline V gene encodes CDR1 SEHNR and CDR2 FQNEAQ (reference sequence). Via MiXCR, TCRdb re-called the 5' RACE reads, giving one row per CDR3 protein. The data contain 25,000 to 35,000 distinct CDR3 sequences, 4% to 5.5% of them singletons. This clonotype appeared many times. The chain combines TRBV7-9 with TRBJ2-6; D is unclear. Sequencing was done on a sample of PBMCs. This clonotype originated in a man between 18 and 35 years old in good health. The CDR3 region has the DNA TGTGCCATACGAACCCTCGCTGGGGCCAACGTCCTGACTTTC. This encodes CAIRTLAGANVLTF. Full variable domain (rest looked up from reference TRBV7-9 and TRBJ2-6): DTGVSQNPRHKITKRGQNVTFRCDPISEHNRLYWYRQTLGQGPEFLTYFQNEAQLEKSRLLSDRFSAERPKGSFSTLEIQRTEQGDSAMYLCAIRTLAGANVLTFGAGSRLTVL.